One and the same sample provided the 5 T cell receptor beta chains below, sequenced in a study of blood T cell repertoires in COVID-19 (dated by TCRdb to 2019 to 2021). Libraries were built with the immunoSEQ multiplex PCR assay. Here the immuneACCESS table is served through TCRdb, limited to in-frame sequences with V and J called. Missing clones are a known gap in these copies; in checked studies unresolved V genes cover under half, and the rest lacks a known reason. Within this sample are about 83,000 clones, with roughly 87% of them counted one time only. The ten largest clones represent 3% of the sample. Sequencing input: peripheral blood. These receptors came from a woman aged 50 to 60 with active or convalescent COVID-19.

The chain recombines TRBV4-3 with TRBJ2-3; 13 bases fit TRBD2. Germline values: CDR1 LGHNA, CDR2 YSLEER. The CDR3 spans 16 residues. V gave up 1 base and J gave up 4 bases; unmatched junction bases: 2. CDR3 DNA sequence: TGCGCCAGCAGCCAAGGACTAGCGGGGGGCTCAGATACGCAGTATTTT. Residues: CASSQGLAGGSDTQYF.

The CDR3 region is CASRPFDGDNSPLHF. The CDR3 DNA follows: TGTGCCAGTAGACCCTTCGACGGGGATAATTCACCCCTCCACTTT. V gene TRBV19 combines with J gene TRBJ1-6, with no clear D. The germline V gene encodes CDR1 LNHDA and CDR2 SQIVND (reference sequence). V lost 6 bases and J lost 5, with 14 bases in between. CDR3 size: 15 residues.

The gene calls are TRBV3-1 (or the pseudogene TRBV3-2) and TRBJ1-2, with TRBD1 identical over 8 bases. Per the germline V gene, CDR1 is LGHDT and CDR2 is YNNKEL (reference sequence). The J segment lost 8 bases and the V segment lost 2 bases, leaving 7 bases of the junction unmatched. The CDR3 has 14 amino acids. The CDR3 region has the DNA TGTGCCAGCAGCCAAACGTGGACAGGGTTCGGCTACACCTTC. It yields the protein CASSQTWTGFGYTF.

The V and J genes are TRBV7-3 and TRBJ2-6; possibly TRBD1 for D (5 bases). Trimming shortened V by 5 bases and J by 3 bases, and 11 bases separated the two germline ends. This CDR3 is 15 amino acids long. CDR1 is SGHTA and CDR2 is FQGTGA in the germline V gene. The CDR3 loop is CASSLRVFGANVLTF. CDR3 nucleotide sequence: TGTGCCAGCAGCCTCAGGGTCTTTGGGGCCAACGTCCTGACTTTC.

The chain carries TRBV6-2 or TRBV6-3 and TRBJ2-7, with D maybe TRBD1 (5 bases). V shed 6 bases and J shed 9 bases, with 24 bases lying between them. This CDR3 spans 15 amino acids. Germline V gene data show CDR1 as MNHEY and CDR2 as SVGEGT. In nucleotides, the CDR3 is TGTGCCAGCAGACCTTCCGCCAGGTCGCAGGGTGGGCAGTACTTC. Residues: CASRPSARSQGGQYF.